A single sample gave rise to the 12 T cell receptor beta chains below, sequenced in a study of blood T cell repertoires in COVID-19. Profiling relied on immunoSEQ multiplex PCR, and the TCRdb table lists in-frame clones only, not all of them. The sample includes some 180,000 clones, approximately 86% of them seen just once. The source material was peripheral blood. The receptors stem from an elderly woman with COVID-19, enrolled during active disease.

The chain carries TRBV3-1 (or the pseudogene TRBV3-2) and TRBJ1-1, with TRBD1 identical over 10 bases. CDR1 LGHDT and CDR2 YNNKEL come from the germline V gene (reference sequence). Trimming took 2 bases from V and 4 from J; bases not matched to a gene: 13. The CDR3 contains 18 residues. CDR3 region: CASSQIGTGVRAGTEAFF. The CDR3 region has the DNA TGTGCCAGCAGCCAAATAGGGACAGGGGTCCGGGCGGGCACTGAAGCTTTCTTT.

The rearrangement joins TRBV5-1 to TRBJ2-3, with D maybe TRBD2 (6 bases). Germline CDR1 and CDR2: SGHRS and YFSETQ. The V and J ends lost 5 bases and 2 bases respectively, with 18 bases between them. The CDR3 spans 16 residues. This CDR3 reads CASRTTPGVDTDTQYF. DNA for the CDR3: TGCGCCAGCAGGACTACCCCGGGGGTCGACACAGATACGCAGTATTTT.

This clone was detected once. The DNA of the CDR3 is TGCGCCAGCAGCTTCGGGACAGATAAAGAGACCCAGTACTTC. As protein: CASSFGTDKETQYF. This rearrangement joins TRBV5-1 to TRBJ2-5, with 7 bases lining up with TRBD1. V trimming: 2 bases; J trimming: 3 bases; junction bases outside the gene matches: 4. The CDR3 runs to 14 residues. Germline CDR1 and CDR2: SGHRS and YFSETQ.

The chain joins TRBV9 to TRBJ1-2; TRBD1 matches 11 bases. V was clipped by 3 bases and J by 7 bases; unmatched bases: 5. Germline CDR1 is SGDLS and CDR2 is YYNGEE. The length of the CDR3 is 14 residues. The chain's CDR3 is CASSAGTGGGGYTF. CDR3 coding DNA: TGTGCCAGCAGCGCAGGGACAGGGGGAGGTGGCTACACCTTC.

In DNA, the CDR3 is TGTGCCAGCAGCGCCCGACTGGAGAGCTCCTACGAGCAGTACTTC. Residues: CASSARLESSYEQYF. The V gene is TRBV9, the J gene TRBJ2-7; no definite D call. Trimming stripped 3 bases from V and 0 bases from J, with 13 bases between. This CDR3 has 15 residues. Per germline, CDR1 SGDLS and CDR2 YYNGEE.

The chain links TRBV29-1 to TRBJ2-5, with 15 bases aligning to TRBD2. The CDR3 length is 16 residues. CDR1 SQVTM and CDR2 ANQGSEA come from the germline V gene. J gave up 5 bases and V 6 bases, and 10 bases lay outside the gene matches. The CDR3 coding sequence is TGCAGCGTAGCCCTAGGACTAGCGGGGGGGACGGAGACCCAGTACTTC. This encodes CSVALGLAGGTETQYF. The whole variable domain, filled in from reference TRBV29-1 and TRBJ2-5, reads SAVISQKPSRDICQRGTSLTIQCQVDSQVTMMFWYRQQPGQSLTLIATANQGSEATYESGFVIDKFPISRPNLTFSTLTVSNMSPEDSSIYLCSVALGLAGGTETQYFGPGTRLLVL.

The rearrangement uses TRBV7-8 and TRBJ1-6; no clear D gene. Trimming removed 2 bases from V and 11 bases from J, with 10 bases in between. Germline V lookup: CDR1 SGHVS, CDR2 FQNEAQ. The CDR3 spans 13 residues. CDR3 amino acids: CASSLSSVPPLHF. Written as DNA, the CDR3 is TGTGCCAGCAGCTTATCCAGCGTTCCACCCCTCCACTTT.

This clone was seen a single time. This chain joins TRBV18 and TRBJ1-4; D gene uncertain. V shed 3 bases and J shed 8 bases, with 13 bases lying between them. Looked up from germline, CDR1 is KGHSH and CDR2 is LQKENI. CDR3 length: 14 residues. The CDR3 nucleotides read TGTGCCAGCTCACCCCAAGACGGGTGGGAAAAACTGTTTTTT. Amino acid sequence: CASSPQDGWEKLFF.

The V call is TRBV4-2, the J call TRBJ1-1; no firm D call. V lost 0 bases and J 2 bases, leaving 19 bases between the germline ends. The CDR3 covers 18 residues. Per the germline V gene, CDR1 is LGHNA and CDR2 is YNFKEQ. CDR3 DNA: TGTGCCAGCAGCCAAGATTTACGGTTAGAAGCGAGTAACACTGAAGCTTTCTTT. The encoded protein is CASSQDLRLEASNTEAFF.

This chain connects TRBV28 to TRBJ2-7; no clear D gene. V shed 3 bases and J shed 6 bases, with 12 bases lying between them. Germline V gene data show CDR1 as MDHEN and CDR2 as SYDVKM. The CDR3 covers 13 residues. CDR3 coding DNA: TGTGCCAGCAGTTTTGTTCGAGGCTCCGAGCAGTACTTC. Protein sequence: CASSFVRGSEQYF. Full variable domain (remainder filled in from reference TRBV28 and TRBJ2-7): DVKVTQSSRYLVKRTGEKVFLECVQDMDHENMFWYRQDPGLGLRLIYFSYDVKMKEKGDIPEGYSVSREKKERFSLILESASTNQTSMYLCASSFVRGSEQYFGPGTRLTVT.

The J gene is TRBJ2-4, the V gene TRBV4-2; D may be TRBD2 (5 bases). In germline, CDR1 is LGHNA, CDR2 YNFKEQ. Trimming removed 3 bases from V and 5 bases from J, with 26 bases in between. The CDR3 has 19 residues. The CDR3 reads CASSHPGHMRAPSENIQYF. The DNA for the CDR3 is TGTGCCAGCAGCCATCCCGGGCACATGAGGGCCCCCTCGGAAAACATTCAGTACTTC.

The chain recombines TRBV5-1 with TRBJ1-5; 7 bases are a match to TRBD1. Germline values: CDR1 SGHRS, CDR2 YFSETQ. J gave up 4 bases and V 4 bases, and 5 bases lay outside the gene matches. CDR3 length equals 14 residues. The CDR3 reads CASSTTGLNQPQHF. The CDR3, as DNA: TGCGCCAGCAGCACGACAGGGTTGAATCAGCCCCAGCATTTT.